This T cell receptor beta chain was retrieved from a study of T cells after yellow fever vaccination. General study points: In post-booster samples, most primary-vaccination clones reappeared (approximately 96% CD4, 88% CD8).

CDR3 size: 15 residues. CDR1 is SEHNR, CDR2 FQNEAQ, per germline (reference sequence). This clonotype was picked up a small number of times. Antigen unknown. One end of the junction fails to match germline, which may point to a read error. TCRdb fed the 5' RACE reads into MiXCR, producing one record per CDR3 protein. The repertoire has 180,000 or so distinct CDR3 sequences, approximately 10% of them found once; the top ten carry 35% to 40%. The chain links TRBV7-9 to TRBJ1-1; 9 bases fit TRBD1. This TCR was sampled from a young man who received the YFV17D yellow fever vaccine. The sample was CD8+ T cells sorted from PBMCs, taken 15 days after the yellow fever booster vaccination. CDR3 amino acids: CASSVAQGADTEAFF. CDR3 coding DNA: TGTGCCAGCAGCGTAGCACAGGGGGCGGACACTGAAGCTTTCTTT.